The 27 T cell receptor beta chains in this list originate from one sample, sequenced in a study of metastatic and nonmetastatic thyroid tumors. TCRdb re-called the PCR reads with MiXCR. The table records under 35,000 clones, around 20% of them present only once. There were no patients who had received any treatment before thyroid surgery. Sequenced material: blood. The receptors were sampled from a female donor with papillary thyroid cancer or a benign thyroid nodule (not recorded which). Some clones in this sample may be carry-over from other donors' samples.

At least ten counts were recorded for this clone. The chain employs TRBV19 and TRBJ1-2; D uncertain. The CDR3 totals 15 residues. Trimming removed 3 bases from V and 3 bases from J, with 14 bases in between. The germline gives CDR1 LNHDA, CDR2 SQIVND (reference sequence). The CDR3 reads CASSITEKEYYGYTF. The CDR3 bases are TGTGCCAGTAGTATTACAGAGAAGGAATACTATGGCTACACCTTC.

This clone was seen repeatedly, ten times or more. The gene calls are TRBV6-6 and TRBJ2-7, with D perhaps matching TRBD2 (7 bases). The germline gives CDR1 MNHNY, CDR2 SVGAGI (reference sequence). CDR3 length: 16 amino acids. The V end was cut by 3 bases, the J end by 7 bases, with 22 bases between. The CDR3 coding sequence is TGTGCCAGCAGTTATTCTCGGGGGGCAGGGGTTAGGGAGCAGTACTTC. This codes for CASSYSRGAGVREQYF.

The sample holds many counts of this clone. This chain joins TRBV11-2 and TRBJ1-5; D may be TRBD1 (6 bases). From germline, CDR1 is SGHAT and CDR2 FQNNGV. The CDR3 is 16 residues long. V was clipped by 5 bases and J by 11 bases, with 25 bases between them. CDR3 in DNA: TGTGCCAGCAGCACCTACTCTTTACAGGGCTTAGAGTCCCAGCATTTT. Translating it yields CASSTYSLQGLESQHF.

This clone was detected ten times or more. The chain employs TRBV7-8 and TRBJ2-1; D is ambiguous. Trimming removed 3 bases at V and 6 bases at J, with 12 bases between. Germline CDR1 is SGHVS and CDR2 is FQNEAQ. The CDR3 contains 14 residues. This CDR3 is CASSFGQVTNEQFF. The CDR3 DNA sequence: TGTGCCAGCAGCTTTGGGCAGGTTACCAATGAGCAGTTCTTC.

By proportion, this clone is medium-sized. The chain couples TRBV6-2 or TRBV6-3 to TRBJ2-1; unclear D gene. In germline, CDR1 is MNHEY, CDR2 SVGEGT. The CDR3 has 19 amino acids. V was trimmed by 1 base and J by 0 bases, leaving 19 bases between them. CDR3 sequence reads: CASSYFGVTARSSYNEQFF. CDR3 DNA: TGTGCCAGCAGTTACTTTGGGGTAACAGCCCGTAGCTCCTACAATGAGCAGTTCTTC.

This clone is classed as medium-sized. The junction departs from germline at one end; a sequencing error may be responsible. The chain links TRBV6-2 or TRBV6-3 to TRBJ2-7; D uncertain. This CDR3 region has 11 residues. Per the germline V gene, CDR1 is MNHEY and CDR2 is SVGEGT. In nucleotides, the CDR3 is TGTGCCAGCAGTCCCGGAGTCGAGCGGTACTTC. Translating gives CASSPGVERYF.

This clone was counted only a few times. This may be a read error, as it is one base from a much larger clone. Distinct nucleotide sequences in the sample also encode this CDR3. This chain links TRBV20-1 with TRBJ2-5, with 9 bases fitting TRBD2. The CDR3 consists of 14 residues. Germline V gene sequence: CDR1 DFQATT, CDR2 SNEGSKA (reference sequence). The CDR3 protein is CSARVLAGLETQYF. The CDR3 region has the DNA TGCAGTGCTAGAGTCCTAGCGGGGTTAGAGACCCAGTACTTT.

The chain couples TRBV5-1 to TRBJ2-3, with 12 bases identical to TRBD2. The CDR3 is 15 residues long. Germline V gene lookup returns CDR1 SGHRS and CDR2 YFSETQ. V shed 3 bases and J 3 bases; nucleotides not matched to a gene: 2. The CDR3 reads CASSSGLAGTDTQYF. The CDR3 DNA reads as TGCGCCAGCAGCTCCGGACTAGCGGGGACAGATACGCAGTATTTT.

This clone was counted between two and nine times. The chain couples TRBV6-1 to TRBJ2-1; D not certain. This CDR3 has 13 amino acids. Trimming removed 6 bases at V and 7 bases at J, with 13 bases between. From germline, CDR1 is MNHNS and CDR2 SASEGT. The chain's CDR3 is CASRASMWNEQFF. DNA for the CDR3: TGTGCCAGCAGAGCCTCTATGTGGAATGAGCAGTTCTTC.

V and J are TRBV6-1 and TRBJ1-1, with 11 bases aligning to TRBD1. Unmatched junction bases numbered 5, after V lost 6 bases and J lost 5 bases. Germline V gives CDR1 MNHNS, CDR2 SASEGT. The CDR3 consists of 14 residues. The CDR3 DNA is TGTGCCAGCAGGACCGGGACAGGGGGGACTGAAGCTTTCTTT. It translates to CASRTGTGGTEAFF.

This clone has just a few counts. The V and J genes are TRBV5-6 and TRBJ1-2, with TRBD1 matching over 8 bases. J was trimmed by 3 bases and V by 3 bases; bases with no gene match: 1. The germline V gene encodes CDR1 SGHDT and CDR2 YYEEEE. CDR3 length: 13 amino acids. The DNA of the CDR3 is TGTGCCAGCAGCTCGACAGGGGACTATGGCTACACCTTC. Translating gives CASSSTGDYGYTF.

This clone was recorded a few times. The CDR3 region has the DNA TGTGCCAGCAGTGACTCGGGCGGTGGGGCCAACGTCCTGACTTTC. Residues: CASSDSGGGANVLTF. The V and J genes are TRBV6-4 and TRBJ2-6, with D hard to call. Germline CDR1 is MRHNA and CDR2 is SNTAGT. The ends were cut back, 0 bases at V and 3 bases at J, with 6 bases in the middle. The CDR3 contains 15 residues.

This clone has ten or more counts. J is TRBJ1-2 and V is TRBV19, with no clear D. Trimming took 6 bases from V and 4 from J, leaving 6 bases between them. Germline V gene sequence: CDR1 LNHDA, CDR2 SQIVND (reference sequence). The CDR3 spans 11 residues. CDR3 amino acids: CASRDGYGYTF. CDR3 nucleotide sequence: TGTGCCAGTAGGGATGGCTATGGCTACACCTTC.

V gene TRBV10-1 combines with J gene TRBJ1-3; D not certain. There are 12 residues in the CDR3. CDR1 WNHNN and CDR2 SYGVQD come from the germline V gene (reference sequence). V gave up 5 bases and J gave up 4 bases, with 6 bases separating them. The CDR3 reads CASSSEGNTIYF. The CDR3 nucleotides read TGCGCCAGCAGTTCGGAAGGAAACACCATATATTTT.

This clone came up many times. The CDR3 DNA reads TGCGCCAGCAGCCAAGAGAAGTATAGCAATCAGCCCCAGCATTTT. This sequence encodes CASSQEKYSNQPQHF. The J gene is TRBJ1-5, the V gene TRBV4-1, with D unresolved. This CDR3 region has 15 residues. Trimming left V 0 bases short and J 0 bases short, with 6 bases between. Looked up from germline, CDR1 is MGHRA and CDR2 is YSYEKL.

This clone was recorded many times. The chain links TRBV6-1 to TRBJ1-2, with D tentatively TRBD1 (5 bases). The germline V and J ends were trimmed by 3 bases and 2 bases, with 7 bases remaining between them. The V gene's germline CDR1 is MNHNS and CDR2 SASEGT. The CDR3 runs to 13 residues. CDR3 DNA: TGTGCCAGCAGTGACCGGGACAACTATGGCTACACCTTC. This translates into CASSDRDNYGYTF.

This clone was counted only a few times. This chain joins TRBV2 and TRBJ2-1; D perhaps matches TRBD1 (6 bases). The V and J ends lost 10 bases and 5 bases respectively, with 12 bases between them. Germline V gene lookup returns CDR1 SNHLY and CDR2 FYNNEI. CDR3 length equals 12 residues. The CDR3 protein is CAKHRAHNEQFF. CDR3 nucleotides: TGTGCCAAACACAGGGCGCACAATGAGCAGTTCTTC. The full variable domain, in which reference TRBV2 and TRBJ2-1 provide the parts outside the CDR3, is EPEVTQTPSHQVTQMGQEVILRCVPISNHLYFYWYRQILGQKVEFLVSFYNNEISEKSEIFDDQFSVERPDGSNFTLKIRSTKLEDSAMYFCAKHRAHNEQFFGPGTRLTVL.

This clone was picked up one time. The V call is TRBV20-1, the J call TRBJ2-2; 14 bases align to TRBD2. The CDR3 has 17 residues. From germline, CDR1 is DFQATT and CDR2 SNEGSKA (reference sequence). Trimming removed 6 bases from V and 1 base from J; junction bases left unmatched: 7. CDR3 amino acids: CSAMGTSGSMNTGELFF. The CDR3 coding sequence is TGCAGTGCGATGGGGACTAGCGGGAGTATGAACACCGGGGAGCTGTTTTTT.

This clone was observed a few times. The chain is built from TRBV28 and TRBJ2-3; perhaps TRBD1 as D (5 bases). The CDR3 loop spans 16 amino acids. CDR1 and CDR2 (germline): MDHEN, SYDVKM. The germline V and J ends were trimmed by 3 bases and 0 bases, with 13 bases remaining between them. Here the CDR3 reads CASSLGQSKSTDTQYF. The CDR3 DNA reads TGTGCCAGCAGTTTGGGGCAGTCTAAGAGCACAGATACGCAGTATTTT.

By frequency in the sample, this clone is medium-sized. The rearrangement uses TRBV6-1 and TRBJ2-7, with TRBD1 identical over 7 bases. CDR3 length: 14 amino acids. Per germline, CDR1 MNHNS and CDR2 SASEGT. The junction had 9 bases not matched to a gene; V was cut back by 6 bases and J by 4 bases. Here the CDR3 reads CASRVPGQSYEQYF. The DNA of the CDR3 is TGTGCCAGCAGGGTCCCGGGACAGAGTTACGAGCAGTACTTC.

In this sample, this clone turned up a few times. V usage is TRBV12-3 or TRBV12-4 and J usage is TRBJ1-2; the match to TRBD1 covers 10 bases. V shed 5 bases and J 5 bases; nucleotides not matched to a gene: 2. This CDR3 contains 13 residues. The CDR3 DNA reads as TGTGCCAGCAGTGGGACAGGGGATTATGGCTACACCTTC. It yields the protein CASSGTGDYGYTF.

The V and J genes are TRBV11-2 and TRBJ1-1, with D perhaps matching TRBD1 (6 bases). Trimming took off 1 base at V and 0 bases at J, with 12 bases between the two ends. This CDR3 has 16 amino acids. The germline gives CDR1 SGHAT, CDR2 FQNNGV. In DNA, the CDR3 is TGTGCCAGCAGCTTAGGAACAGGGTATATGAACACTGAAGCTTTCTTT. This gives the protein CASSLGTGYMNTEAFF.

This clone was detected many times. The chain couples TRBV3-1 to TRBJ2-3; TRBD2 agrees at 8 bases. The length of the CDR3 is 15 residues. Germline V lookup: CDR1 LGHDT, CDR2 YNNKEL (reference sequence). The J segment lost 0 bases and the V segment lost 4 bases, leaving 3 bases of the junction unmatched. The CDR3 DNA is TGTGCCAGCAGCCCCAGCGGGGGAAGCACAGATACGCAGTATTTT. It is translated as CASSPSGGSTDTQYF.

This clone was seen at least ten times. This chain uses TRBV3-1 with TRBJ1-1; no reliable D call. There are 13 residues in the CDR3. V dropped 4 bases and J dropped 4 bases, with 10 bases sitting between them. Germline V gene sequence: CDR1 LGHDT, CDR2 YNNKEL (reference sequence). CDR3 sequence reads: CASSPLTVTEAFF. The CDR3 region has the DNA TGTGCCAGCAGCCCACTGACGGTCACTGAAGCTTTCTTT.

This clone was counted many times. The chain joins TRBV19 to TRBJ2-3, with 8 bases identical to TRBD1. The germline V gene encodes CDR1 LNHDA and CDR2 SQIVND (reference sequence). This CDR3 region has 15 residues. Trimming cost V 7 bases and J 1 base; bases outside gene matches: 7. In DNA, the CDR3 is TGTGCCAGTACCACGGACAGGGAGGGCACAGATACGCAGTATTTT. Its translation: CASTTDREGTDTQYF.

This clone was picked up many times. The chain links TRBV5-1 to TRBJ2-3; 7 positions match TRBD2. The CDR3 covers 13 residues. The trim removed 9 bases at V and 3 bases at J, leaving 7 bases unmatched. Germline CDR1 reads SGHRS; CDR2 reads YFSETQ. DNA of the CDR3: TGCGCCACCTCAATGGGGGGGACAGATACGCAGTATTTT. It is translated as CATSMGGTDTQYF. Complete variable domain (other parts from reference TRBV5-1 and TRBJ2-3): KAGVTQTPRYLIKTRGQQVTLSCSPISGHRSVSWYQQTPGQGLQFLFEYFSETQRNKGNFPGRFSGRQFSNSRSEMNVSTLELGDSALYLCATSMGGTDTQYFGPGTRLTVL.

Many counts were recorded for this clone. The genes are TRBV19 and TRBJ2-5; no definite D call. CDR1 LNHDA and CDR2 SQIVND come from the germline V gene (reference sequence). The V and J ends lost 5 bases and 1 base respectively, with 8 bases between them. This CDR3 is built from 13 residues. The CDR3 sequence is CASSEAGQETQYF. The CDR3 DNA sequence: TGTGCCAGTAGTGAGGCAGGCCAAGAGACCCAGTACTTC.